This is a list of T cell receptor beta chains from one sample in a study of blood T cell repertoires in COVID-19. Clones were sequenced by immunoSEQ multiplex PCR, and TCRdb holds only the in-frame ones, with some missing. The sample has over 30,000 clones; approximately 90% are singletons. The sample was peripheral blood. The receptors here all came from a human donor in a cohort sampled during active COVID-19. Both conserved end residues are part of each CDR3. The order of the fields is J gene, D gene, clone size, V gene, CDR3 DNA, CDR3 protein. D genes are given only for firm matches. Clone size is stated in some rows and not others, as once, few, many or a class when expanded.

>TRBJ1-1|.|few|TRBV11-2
TGTGCCAGCAGCCCGGGGGGTAGCACTGAAGCTTTCTTT
CASSPGGSTEAFF
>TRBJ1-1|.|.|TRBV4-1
TGCGCCAGCGCGGGGGAGCAGGACACTGAAGCTTTCTTT
CASAGEQDTEAFF
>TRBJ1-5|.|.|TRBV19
TGTGCCAGTAGTATAGATCAGTCATTTGGGCGGCATTTT
CASSIDQSFGRHF
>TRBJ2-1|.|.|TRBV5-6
TGTGCCAGCAGCTTTCCCGGGCGGCCCGGGGAGGCCTTCTTC
CASSFPGRPGEAFF
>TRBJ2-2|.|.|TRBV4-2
TGTGCCAGCAGCCTCGCCGAGGGGAACACCGGGGAGCTGTTTTTT
CASSLAEGNTGELFF
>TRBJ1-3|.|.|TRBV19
TGTGCCAGTAGCCACAGGGAAGCTGGAAACACCATATATTTT
CASSHREAGNTIYF
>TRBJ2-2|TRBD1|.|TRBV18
TGTGCCAGCTCACTAAGGGACAGACGGGTCACCGGGGAGCTGTTTTTT
CASSLRDRRVTGELFF
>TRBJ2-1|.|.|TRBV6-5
TGTGCCAGCAGTTACCCGATTCAGGCATACAATGAGCAGTTCTTC
CASSYPIQAYNEQFF
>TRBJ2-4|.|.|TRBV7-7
TGTGCTAGCAGCTATTCGGTGGCCGGGGGGCGTCTAGCCAAAAACATTCAGTACTTC
CASSYSVAGGRLAKNIQYF
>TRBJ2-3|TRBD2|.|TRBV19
TGTGCCAGCACGTCCGGGGGGAGTACGCAGTATTTT
CASTSGGSTQYF
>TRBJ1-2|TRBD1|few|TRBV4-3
TGCGCCAGCGCCAGGGGACAGGGAAGATTAGAATACGGCTACACCTTC
CASARGQGRLEYGYTF
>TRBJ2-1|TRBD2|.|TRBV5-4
TGTGCCAGCACCCGTACTAGCGGGAATTACAATGAGCAGTTCTTC
CASTRTSGNYNEQFF
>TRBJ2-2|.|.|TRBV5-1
TGCGCCAGCAGCCTGGGGGAGACCACGAACACCGGGGAGCTGTTTTTT
CASSLGETTNTGELFF
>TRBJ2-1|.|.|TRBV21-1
TGTGCCAGCAGCAAGACAGGGCGCCCTACCTCCTACAATGAGCAGTTCTTC
CASSKTGRPTSYNEQFF
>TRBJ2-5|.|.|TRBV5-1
TGCGCCAGCAGCTTGACAGAAATATGGGAGACCCAGTACTTC
CASSLTEIWETQYF
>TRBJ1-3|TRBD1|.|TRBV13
TGTGCCAGCAGCCTGACAGGGGGCTCTGGAAACACCATATATTTT
CASSLTGGSGNTIYF
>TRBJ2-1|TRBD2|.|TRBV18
TGTGCCAGCTCTCCGACTAGCGGCTACAATGAGCAGTTCTTC
CASSPTSGYNEQFF
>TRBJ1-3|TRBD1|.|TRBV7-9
TGTGCCAGCAGCTTGTTGACAGGGGGAAACACCATATATTTT
CASSLLTGGNTIYF
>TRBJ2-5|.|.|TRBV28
TGTGCCAGCAGACCCTTTAGCGGCACGGGGCTACAAGAGACCCAGTACTTC
CASRPFSGTGLQETQYF
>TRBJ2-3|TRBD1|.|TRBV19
TGTGCCAGCAAAGAGACAGGGGGTACAGATACGCAGTATTTT
CASKETGGTDTQYF
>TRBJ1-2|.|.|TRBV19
TGTGCCAGTAATTCTGAGGCGGGCCCAAGCGGGGGCTACACCTTC
CASNSEAGPSGGYTF
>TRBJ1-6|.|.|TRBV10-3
TGTGCCATCAGTGATGACAGGTTCGGTTCACCCCTCCACTTT
CAISDDRFGSPLHF
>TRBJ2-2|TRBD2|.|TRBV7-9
TGTGCCAGCAGCCAACTAGCGGGAGGCACCGGGGAGCTGTTTTTT
CASSQLAGGTGELFF
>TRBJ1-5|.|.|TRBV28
TGTGCCAGCAGTCGATCACAGGGCGCCAGCAATCAGCCCCAGCATTTT
CASSRSQGASNQPQHF
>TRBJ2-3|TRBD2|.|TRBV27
TGTGCCAGCAGGGGGACTAGCGGACCTGGGGATACGCAGTATTTT
CASRGTSGPGDTQYF
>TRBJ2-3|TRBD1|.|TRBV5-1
TGCGCCAGCAGCTTGAATCCACAGGGGGCGGGAGATACGCAGTATTTT
CASSLNPQGAGDTQYF
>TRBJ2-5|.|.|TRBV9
TGTGCCAGCAGCTCTGGGCTGACAGAGACCCAGTACTTC
CASSSGLTETQYF
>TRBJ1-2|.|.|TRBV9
TGTGCCAGCAGCGATGGACAGTTGCTTTATGGCTACACCTTC
CASSDGQLLYGYTF
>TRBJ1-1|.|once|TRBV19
TGTGCCAGTAGTTGGGCACAGGTGACTGAAGCTTTCTTT
CASSWAQVTEAFF
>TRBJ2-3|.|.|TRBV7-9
TGTGCCAGCAGCTTAGGGCCCATGGATACGCAGTATTTT
CASSLGPMDTQYF
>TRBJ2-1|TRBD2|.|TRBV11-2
TGTGCCAGCACCCCTCCGGGGACTGTAGCGGGGCAGTTCTTC
CASTPPGTVAGQFF
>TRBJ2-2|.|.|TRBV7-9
TGTGCCAGCAGCTTAGGGCCCGGGGAGCTGTTTTTT
CASSLGPGELFF
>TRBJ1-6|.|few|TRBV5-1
TGCGCCAGCTTCGCAGGCACCTATAATTCACCCCTCCACTTT
CASFAGTYNSPLHF
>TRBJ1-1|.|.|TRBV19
TGTGCCAGTAGTATCGGGACGGGAGCGGAAGCTTTCTTT
CASSIGTGAEAFF
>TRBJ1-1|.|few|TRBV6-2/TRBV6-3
TGTGCCAGCAGTTACGGGGATCGGGGATGGACTGAAGCTTTCTTT
CASSYGDRGWTEAFF
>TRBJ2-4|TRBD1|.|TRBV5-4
TGTGCCAGCAGCTTGGGGGACAGAAACATTCAGTACTTC
CASSLGDRNIQYF
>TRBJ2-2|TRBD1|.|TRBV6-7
TGTGCCAGCAGTTCCCCGACAGGGGAGAACACCGGGGAGCTGTTTTTT
CASSSPTGENTGELFF
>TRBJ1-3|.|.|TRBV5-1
TGCGCCAGCAGCTTGACGGGAATTGGAAACACCATATATTTT
CASSLTGIGNTIYF
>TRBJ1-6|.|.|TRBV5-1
TGCGCCAGCAGCTTGGAGGGGGTCCAATCACCCCTCCACTTT
CASSLEGVQSPLHF
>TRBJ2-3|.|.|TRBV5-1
TGCGCCAGCAGCTCCCGGTATCGCGAGGGTGGGCAGTATTTT
CASSSRYREGGQYF
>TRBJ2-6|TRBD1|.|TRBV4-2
TGTGCCAGCAGCCAGACAGGGGAGCTCCAATCTGGGGCCAACGTCCTGACTTTC
CASSQTGELQSGANVLTF
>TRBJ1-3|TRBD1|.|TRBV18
TGTGCCAGCCAACAGGGGCTGGTTGGAAACACCATATATTTT
CASQQGLVGNTIYF
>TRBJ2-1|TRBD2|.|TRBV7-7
TGTGCTAGCAGCTTAGGCGCGGGACTAGTGGGGAATGAGCAGTTCTTC
CASSLGAGLVGNEQFF
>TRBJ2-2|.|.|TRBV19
TGTGCCAGTAGTATAATCGGTCTGGCCCCAGGCACCGGGGAGCTGTTTTTT
CASSIIGLAPGTGELFF
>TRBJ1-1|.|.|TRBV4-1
TGCGCCAGCAAACAGGGAACTGAAGCTTTCTTT
CASKQGTEAFF
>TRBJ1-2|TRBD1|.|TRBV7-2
TGTGCCAGCAGCTCCTTAGGGGGCAACTATGGCTACACCTTC
CASSSLGGNYGYTF
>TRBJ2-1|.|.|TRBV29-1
TGCAGCGTTGTGGACAGTAGCTCCTACAATGAGCAGTTCTTC
CSVVDSSSYNEQFF
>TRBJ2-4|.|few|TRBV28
TGTGCCAGCAGTTTAAGAGGGATTCAGTACTTC
CASSLRGIQYF
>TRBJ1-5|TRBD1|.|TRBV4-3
TGCGCCAGCAGTCGGGACAGGTCCAATCAGCCCCAGCATTTT
CASSRDRSNQPQHF
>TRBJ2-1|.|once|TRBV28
TGTGCCAGCAGTTTCGGCGGCCTGTACAATGAGCAGTTCTTC
CASSFGGLYNEQFF
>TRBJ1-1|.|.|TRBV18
TGTGCCAGCTCACCACTACAGGGAGACACTGAAGCTTTCTTT
CASSPLQGDTEAFF
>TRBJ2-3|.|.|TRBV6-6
TGTGCCAGCATCCTTCCCGACAGGTGGACAGATACGCAGTATTTT
CASILPDRWTDTQYF
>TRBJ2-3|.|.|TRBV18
TGTGCCAGCTCACTTTTTTCTAGCACAGATACGCAGTATTTT
CASSLFSSTDTQYF
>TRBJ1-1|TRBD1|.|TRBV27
TGTGCCAGCAGTTTCAGTCTGACAGGGGGCTTGAACACTGAAGCTTTCTTT
CASSFSLTGGLNTEAFF